The present entry profiles one T cell receptor beta chain with its context. Time point noted: blood 4 weeks post-SBRT, at nephrectomy. Treatment indicated: 15 Gy SBRT to primary tumor, nephrectomy 4 weeks later. Nephrectomy followed 15 Gy stereotactic body radiation by 4 weeks. The patient's renal cell carcinoma had clear cell pathology. The CDR3 sequence is 15 residues long. Per germline, CDR1 LNHDA and CDR2 SQIVND (reference sequence). Unmatched junction bases numbered 4, after V lost 6 bases and J lost 5 bases. The data derive from a study of radiation and T cells in renal cell carcinoma. Using immunoSEQ multiplex PCR, the repertoire was profiled, and TCRdb retains in-frame clones only, with some absent. The table shows roughly 82,000 clones, with about 89% occurring only once.

The clonotype originates from a woman in her 70s with renal cell carcinoma. This specimen consisted of blood, obtained from a patient whose treatment included radiotherapy and nephrectomy. This rearrangement joins TRBV19 to TRBJ2-5, with TRBD2 matching 15 bases. As DNA, the CDR3 is TGTGCCAGTAGGGCCGGGACTAGCGGGGGGGAGACCCAGTACTTC. Translated, it gives CASRAGTSGGETQYF.